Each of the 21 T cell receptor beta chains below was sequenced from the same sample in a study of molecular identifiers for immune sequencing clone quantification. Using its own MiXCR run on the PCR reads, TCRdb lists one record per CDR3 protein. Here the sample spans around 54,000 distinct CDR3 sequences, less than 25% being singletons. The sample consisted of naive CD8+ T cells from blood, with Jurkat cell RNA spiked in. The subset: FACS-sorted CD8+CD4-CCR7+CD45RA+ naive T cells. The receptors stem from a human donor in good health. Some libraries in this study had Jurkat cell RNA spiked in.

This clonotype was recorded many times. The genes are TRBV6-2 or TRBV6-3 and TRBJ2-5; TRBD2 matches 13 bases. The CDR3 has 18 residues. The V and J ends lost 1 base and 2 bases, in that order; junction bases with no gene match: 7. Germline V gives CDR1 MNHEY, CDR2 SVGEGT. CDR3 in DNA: TGTGCCAGCAGTTACTTCCGGACTAGCGGGAGAAAGCAAGAGACCCAGTACTTC. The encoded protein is CASSYFRTSGRKQETQYF.

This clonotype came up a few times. The CDR3 spells CASSPVEGANTEAFF. The DNA of the CDR3 is TGTGCCAGCAGCCCTGTAGAGGGGGCGAACACTGAAGCTTTCTTT. The chain couples TRBV12-3 or TRBV12-4 to TRBJ1-1, with TRBD1 identical over 7 bases. J lost 1 base, V lost 6 bases, and 8 bases had no gene match. The CDR3 totals 15 residues.

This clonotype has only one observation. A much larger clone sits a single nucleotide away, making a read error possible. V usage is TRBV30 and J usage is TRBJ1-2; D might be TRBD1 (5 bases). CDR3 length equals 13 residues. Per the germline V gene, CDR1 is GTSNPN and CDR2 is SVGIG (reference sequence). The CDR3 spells CAWGDGLNYSYTF. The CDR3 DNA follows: TGTGCCTGGGGGGACGGACTGAACTATAGCTACACCTTC.

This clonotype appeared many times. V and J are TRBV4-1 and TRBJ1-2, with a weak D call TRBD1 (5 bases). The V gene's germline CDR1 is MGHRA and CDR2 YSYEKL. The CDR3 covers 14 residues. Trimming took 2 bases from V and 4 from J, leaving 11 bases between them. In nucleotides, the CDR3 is TGCGCCAGCAGCCAATGGACAATTGGCTATGGCTACACCTTC. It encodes CASSQWTIGYGYTF.

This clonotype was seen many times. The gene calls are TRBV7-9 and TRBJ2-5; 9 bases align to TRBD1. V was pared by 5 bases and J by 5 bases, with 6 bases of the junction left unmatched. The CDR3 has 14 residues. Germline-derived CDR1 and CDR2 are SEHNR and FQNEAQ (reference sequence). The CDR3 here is CASSRTGVGETQYF. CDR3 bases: TGTGCCAGCAGCCGGACAGGGGTGGGGGAGACCCAGTACTTC.

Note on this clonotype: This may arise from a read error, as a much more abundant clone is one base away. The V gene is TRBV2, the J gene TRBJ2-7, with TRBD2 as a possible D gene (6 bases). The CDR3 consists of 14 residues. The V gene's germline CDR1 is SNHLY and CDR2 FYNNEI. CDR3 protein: CACSASGGAYEQYF. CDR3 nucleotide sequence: TGTGCCTGCAGTGCCTCCGGGGGAGCCTACGAGCAGTACTTC. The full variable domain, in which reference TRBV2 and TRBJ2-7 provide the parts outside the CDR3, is EPEVTQTPSHQVTQMGQEVILRCVPISNHLYFYWYRQILGQKVEFLVSFYNNEISEKSEIFDDQFSVERPDGSNFTLKIRSTKLEDSAMYFCACSASGGAYEQYFGPGTRLTVT.

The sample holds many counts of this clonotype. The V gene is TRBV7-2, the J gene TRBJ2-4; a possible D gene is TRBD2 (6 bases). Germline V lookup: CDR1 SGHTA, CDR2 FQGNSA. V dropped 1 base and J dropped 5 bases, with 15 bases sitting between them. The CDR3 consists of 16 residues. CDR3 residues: CASSLEEGLWENIQYF. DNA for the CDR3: TGTGCCAGCAGCTTAGAGGAGGGGCTATGGGAAAACATTCAGTACTTC. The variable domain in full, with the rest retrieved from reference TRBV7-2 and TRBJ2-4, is GAGVSQSPSNKVTEKGKDVELRCDPISGHTALYWYRQSLGQGLEFLIYFQGNSAPDKSGLPSDRFSAERTGGSVSTLTIQRTQQEDSAVYLCASSLEEGLWENIQYFGAGTRLSVL.

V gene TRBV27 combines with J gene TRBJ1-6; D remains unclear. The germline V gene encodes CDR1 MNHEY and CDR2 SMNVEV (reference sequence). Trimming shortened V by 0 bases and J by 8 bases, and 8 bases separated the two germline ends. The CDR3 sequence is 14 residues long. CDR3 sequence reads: CASSLSFLYSPLHF. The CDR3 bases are TGTGCCAGCAGTTTATCGTTTCTGTATTCACCCCTCCACTTT.

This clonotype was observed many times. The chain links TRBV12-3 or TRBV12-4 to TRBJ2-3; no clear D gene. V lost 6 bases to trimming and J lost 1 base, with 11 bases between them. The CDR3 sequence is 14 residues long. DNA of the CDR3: TGTGCCAGCAGCCCCTCTCCCCGCACAGATACGCAGTATTTT. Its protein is CASSPSPRTDTQYF.

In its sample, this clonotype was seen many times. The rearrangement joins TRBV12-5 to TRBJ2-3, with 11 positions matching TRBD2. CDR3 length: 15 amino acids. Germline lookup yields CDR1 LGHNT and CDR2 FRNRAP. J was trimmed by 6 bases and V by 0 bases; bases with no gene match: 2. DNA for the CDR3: TGTGCTAGTGGTTTGGTTGGACTAGCGGGTGATACGCAGTATTTT. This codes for CASGLVGLAGDTQYF. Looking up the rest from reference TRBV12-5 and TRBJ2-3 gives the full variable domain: DARVTQTPRHKVTEMGQEVTMRCQPILGHNTVFWYRQTMMQGLELLAYFRNRAPLDDSGMPKDRFSAEMPDATLATLKIQPSEPRDSAVYFCASGLVGLAGDTQYFGPGTRLTVL.

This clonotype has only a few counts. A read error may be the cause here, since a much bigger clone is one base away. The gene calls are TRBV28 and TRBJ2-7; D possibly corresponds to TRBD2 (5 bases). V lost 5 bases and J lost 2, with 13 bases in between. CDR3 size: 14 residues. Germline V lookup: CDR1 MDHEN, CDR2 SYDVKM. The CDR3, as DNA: TGTGCCAGCAGTCCCCTCATGAGGGCCTACGAGCAGTACTTC. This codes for CASSPLMRAYEQYF.

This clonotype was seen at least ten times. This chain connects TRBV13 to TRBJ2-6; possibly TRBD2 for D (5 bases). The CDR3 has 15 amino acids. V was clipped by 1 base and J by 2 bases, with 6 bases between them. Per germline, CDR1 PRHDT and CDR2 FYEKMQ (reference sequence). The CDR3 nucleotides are TGTGCCAGCAGCTTAGAGAGGGCTGGGGCCAACGTCCTGACTTTC. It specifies CASSLERAGANVLTF.

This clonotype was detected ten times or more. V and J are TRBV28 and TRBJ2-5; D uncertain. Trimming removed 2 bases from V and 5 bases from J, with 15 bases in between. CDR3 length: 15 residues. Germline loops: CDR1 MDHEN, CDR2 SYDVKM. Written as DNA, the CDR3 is TGTGCCAGCAGTTTAGGCGGATCACGGTGGGAGACCCAGTACTTC. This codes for CASSLGGSRWETQYF.

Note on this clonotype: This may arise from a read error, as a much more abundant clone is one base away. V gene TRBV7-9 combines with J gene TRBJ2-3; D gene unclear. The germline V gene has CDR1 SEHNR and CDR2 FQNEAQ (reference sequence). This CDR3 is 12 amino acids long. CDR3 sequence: CACSGRTDTQYF. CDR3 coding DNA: TGTGCCTGCAGTGGCCGCACAGATACGCAGTATTTT. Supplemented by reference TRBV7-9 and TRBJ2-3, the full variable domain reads DTGVSQNPRHKITKRGQNVTFRCDPISEHNRLYWYRQTLGQGPEFLTYFQNEAQLEKSRLLSDRFSAERPKGSFSTLEIQRTEQGDSAMYLCACSGRTDTQYFGPGTRLTVL.

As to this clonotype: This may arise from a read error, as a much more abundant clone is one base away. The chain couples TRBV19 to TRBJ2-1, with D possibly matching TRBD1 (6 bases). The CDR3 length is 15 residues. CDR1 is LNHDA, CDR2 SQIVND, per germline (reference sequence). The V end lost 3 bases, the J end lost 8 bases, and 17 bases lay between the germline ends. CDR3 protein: CASSIAKTGRDEQFF. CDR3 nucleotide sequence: TGTGCCAGTAGTATTGCTAAGACAGGTAGGGATGAGCAGTTCTTC.

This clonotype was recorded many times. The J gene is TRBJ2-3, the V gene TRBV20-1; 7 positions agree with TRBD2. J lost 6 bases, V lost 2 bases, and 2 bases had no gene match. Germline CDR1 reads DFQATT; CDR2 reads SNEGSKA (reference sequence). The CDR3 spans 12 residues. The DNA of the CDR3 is TGCAGTGCTAGACTACTAGCGGATACGCAGTATTTT. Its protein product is CSARLLADTQYF.

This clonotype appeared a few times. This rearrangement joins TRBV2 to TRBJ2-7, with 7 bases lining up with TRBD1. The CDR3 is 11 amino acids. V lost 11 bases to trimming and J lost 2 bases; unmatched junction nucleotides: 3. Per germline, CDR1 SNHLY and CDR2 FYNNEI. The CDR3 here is CAQGQAYEQYF. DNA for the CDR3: TGTGCCCAAGGACAGGCCTACGAGCAGTACTTC.

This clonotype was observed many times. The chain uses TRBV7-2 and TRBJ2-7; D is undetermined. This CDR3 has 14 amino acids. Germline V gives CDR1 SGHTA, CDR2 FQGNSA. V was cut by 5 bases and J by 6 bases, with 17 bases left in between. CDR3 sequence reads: CASSLKVLGFEQYF. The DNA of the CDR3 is TGTGCCAGCAGCCTTAAGGTCCTGGGTTTCGAGCAGTACTTC.

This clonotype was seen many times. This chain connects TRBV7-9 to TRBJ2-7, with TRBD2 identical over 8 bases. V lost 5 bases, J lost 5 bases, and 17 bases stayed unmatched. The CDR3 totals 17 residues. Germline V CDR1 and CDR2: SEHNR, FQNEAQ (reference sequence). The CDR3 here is CASSLPPKVSGSHEQYF. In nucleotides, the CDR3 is TGTGCCAGCAGCCTCCCCCCTAAGGTCAGCGGGAGTCACGAGCAGTACTTC.

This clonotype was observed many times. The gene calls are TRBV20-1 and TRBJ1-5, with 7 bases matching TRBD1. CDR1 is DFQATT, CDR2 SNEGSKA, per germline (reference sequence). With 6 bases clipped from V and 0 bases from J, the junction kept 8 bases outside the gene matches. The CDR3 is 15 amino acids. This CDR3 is CSAETGTDSNQPQHF. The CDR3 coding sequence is TGCAGTGCGGAAACCGGGACAGATAGCAATCAGCCCCAGCATTTT.

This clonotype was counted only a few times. DNA for the CDR3: TGTGCCACAAGGGACAGGGGCATTCCAATTAACTATGGCTACACCTTC. Its translation is CATRDRGIPINYGYTF. The V gene is TRBV12-3 or TRBV12-4, the J gene TRBJ1-2; 10 positions agree with TRBD1. This CDR3 is 16 amino acids long. V was clipped by 10 bases and J by 1 base; unmatched bases: 12.